The next 11 T cell receptor beta chains were all read from a single sample in a study of T cells in Graves' hyperthyroidism and ophthalmopathy. Amplification of TCR beta CDR3 regions was performed using RNA transcripts as template. The primer set for the first-round RT-PCR of the TCR CDR3 was HTBI. TCRdb re-analysed the multiplex PCR reads in MiXCR, keeping a single row per CDR3 protein. The sample includes about 500,000 distinct CDR3 sequences, about 16% of them seen just once. Sequencing used blood. The receptors derive from a woman in her 30s with Graves' ophthalmopathy.

The chain is built from TRBV6-1 and TRBJ2-4, with D maybe TRBD2 (5 bases). Deletions cut 9 bases from V and 7 bases from J, with 13 bases between. Germline loops: CDR1 MNHNS, CDR2 SASEGT. The CDR3 runs to 12 residues. CDR3 bases: TGTGCCAGTTCCCCCGGGGAGAACATTCAGTACTTC. It codes for CASSPGENIQYF.

This clonotype was detected ten times or more. The chain employs TRBV11-1 and TRBJ1-1, with a possible D match to TRBD1 (5 bases). CDR3 size: 13 residues. CDR1 and CDR2 (germline): SGHAT, FQDESV (reference sequence). Trimming took 1 base from V and 6 from J, leaving 9 bases between them. This CDR3 reads CASSLGRGPEAFF. In DNA, the CDR3 is TGTGCCAGCAGCTTAGGGAGGGGACCTGAAGCTTTCTTT. Filled out from reference TRBV11-1 and TRBJ1-1, the complete variable domain reads EAEVAQSPRYKITEKSQAVAFWCDPISGHATLYWYRQILGQGPELLVQFQDESVVDDSQLPKDRFSAERLKGVDSTLKIQPAELGDSAMYLCASSLGRGPEAFFGQGTRLTVV.

This clonotype was counted many times. The chain is built from TRBV30 and TRBJ2-7; D is undetermined. In germline, CDR1 is GTSNPN, CDR2 SVGIG (reference sequence). Trimming left V 2 bases short and J 6 bases short, with 20 bases between. CDR3 length: 15 amino acids. CDR3 DNA: TGTGCCTGGAGTCCCGGACGGGTATTACGTCTCGAGCAGTACTTC. Encoded protein: CAWSPGRVLRLEQYF.

This clonotype was observed at least ten times. The rearrangement uses TRBV2 and TRBJ1-1; D gene uncertain. This CDR3 comprises 15 residues. The germline V gene encodes CDR1 SNHLY and CDR2 FYNNEI. Trimming cost V 5 bases and J 0 bases, with 13 bases left between them. The CDR3 protein is CASSPGVGMNTEAFF. The CDR3 DNA is TGTGCCAGCAGTCCCGGCGTCGGAATGAACACTGAAGCTTTCTTT.

This rearrangement joins TRBV27 to TRBJ2-1; a weak D match, TRBD2 (5 bases). V was clipped by 8 bases and J by 8 bases, with 16 bases between them. The V gene's germline CDR1 is MNHEY and CDR2 SMNVEV (reference sequence). This CDR3 contains 13 residues. The chain's CDR3 is CASGELGSDEQFF. CDR3 in DNA: TGTGCCAGCGGGGAACTAGGGAGCGATGAGCAGTTCTTC.

This clonotype was counted at least ten times. The J gene is TRBJ2-3, the V gene TRBV4-2, with D tentatively TRBD1 (6 bases). Between the trimmed V and J ends, which lost 4 bases and 2 bases, there was a span of 22 bases. In germline, CDR1 is LGHNA, CDR2 YNFKEQ. The CDR3 runs to 18 residues. CDR3 loop: CASSPGQRGNTYTDTQYF. The CDR3, as DNA: TGTGCCAGCAGCCCCGGACAGAGGGGAAACACATACACAGATACGCAGTATTTT.

The chain recombines TRBV5-8 with TRBJ2-7; unclear D gene. The germline V and J ends were trimmed by 4 bases and 6 bases, with 11 bases remaining between them. The CDR3 contains 12 residues. Germline V lookup: CDR1 SGHTS, CDR2 YDEGEE. CDR3: CASSLRRSEQYF. DNA of the CDR3: TGTGCCAGCAGCCTTCGACGCAGCGAGCAGTACTTC.

In its sample, this clonotype was seen many times. V usage is TRBV11-2 and J usage is TRBJ2-7; D gene unclear. V gave up 7 bases and J gave up 4 bases, with 8 bases separating them. The CDR3 contains 11 residues. Per germline, CDR1 SGHAT and CDR2 FQNNGV. For the CDR3, the DNA is TGTGCCAGCACCCCCGGGTACGAGCAGTACTTC. As protein: CASTPGYEQYF.

This clonotype was observed many times. The V gene is TRBV5-1, the J gene TRBJ2-7, with 12 bases identical to TRBD2. V was pared by 5 bases and J by 6 bases, with 12 bases of the junction left unmatched. The CDR3 loop spans 16 amino acids. Per germline, CDR1 SGHRS and CDR2 YFSETQ. This CDR3 reads CASSKTRTSGAPEQYF. The CDR3, as DNA: TGCGCCAGCAGTAAGACAAGGACTAGCGGGGCACCCGAGCAGTACTTC.

This clonotype has a handful of counts. DNA for the CDR3: TGTGCCAGCAGTGAAACCGGGACCCCTGAAGCTTTCTTT. Amino acids: CASSETGTPEAFF. The chain uses TRBV6-1 and TRBJ1-1; the D gene is possibly TRBD1 (5 bases). The CDR3 extends over 13 amino acids. The germline CDR1 and CDR2 sequences are MNHNS and SASEGT. The V gene lost 2 bases and the J gene lost 6 bases, with 10 bases spanning the gap.

V is TRBV12-3 or TRBV12-4 and J is TRBJ2-3; 9 positions agree with TRBD2. The CDR3 consists of 14 residues. The V and J ends lost 7 bases and 5 bases, in that order; junction bases with no gene match: 7. DNA of the CDR3: TGTGCCAGCATTAGTAGCGGGAGCGAAGATACGCAGTATTTT. This translates into CASISSGSEDTQYF.